Described below is a single TCR beta chain sequence and its context. Its antigen remains unknown. The junction departs from the called germline gene at one end, perhaps through a read error. The source material, RNA transcripts, was used to amplify TCR beta CDR3 regions. During a first-round RT-PCR of the TCR CDR3, the HTBI primer set was used. TCRdb redid the calling of the multiplex PCR reads with MiXCR, one entry per CDR3 protein. The sample carries hundreds of thousands of distinct CDR3 sequences, roughly a third recorded once. The data derive from a study of T cells in Graves' hyperthyroidism and ophthalmopathy. Study outcomes and limitations: Model output signaled ophthalmopathy a median about seven months ahead of onset. Blood samples included most of the expanded thyroid clonotypes exceeding 0.001.

Per germline, CDR1 ENHRY and CDR2 SYGVKD. CDR3 size: 15 residues. This sequence originates from a woman aged 40 to 50 with Graves' hyperthyroidism. The V gene is TRBV10-3, the J gene TRBJ1-5; TRBD1 is a possible D gene (6 bases). Material: blood. CDR3 nucleotides: TGTGCCAGCAGTCTACAGGGTGTTCGTAATCAGCCCCAGCATTTT. Translation gives CASSLQGVRNQPQHF.